The 22 T cell receptor beta chains in this list originate from one sample, sequenced in a study of cytomegalovirus exposure and HLA in healthy donors. PCR was performed using 60 Vbeta and 13 Jbeta primers. Assay: immunoSEQ multiplex PCR; the TCRdb copy retains only in-frame clones and omits some. The sample yields roughly 86,000 clones, 77% seen once. Specimen: PBMCs. These receptors all stem from a man aged 50 to 60 in good health and CMV-seropositive.

The chain links TRBV18 to TRBJ2-1, with TRBD2 matching 9 bases. V dropped 3 bases and J dropped 7; count of bases not matched to a gene: 4. The CDR3 runs to 14 residues. Germline V CDR1 and CDR2: KGHSH, LQKENI. The CDR3 loop is CASSPAGGPNEQFF. The CDR3 DNA is TGTGCCAGCTCACCGGCGGGGGGGCCTAATGAGCAGTTCTTC.

Note on this clone: A read error may produce the germline difference seen at one junction end. V is TRBV7-9 and J is TRBJ2-7, with TRBD2 matching 8 bases. Germline CDR1 reads SEHNR; CDR2 reads FQNEAQ (reference sequence). The CDR3 has 15 amino acids. CDR3 DNA sequence: TGTTCCAGCAGCTTACAGCGGGGGAGCTCCTACGAGCAGTACTTC. Translated: CSSSLQRGSSYEQYF.

In the case of this clone: Other DNA sequences in the same sample also yield this CDR3. This chain links TRBV9 with TRBJ2-7, with 9 bases that match TRBD2. Trimming cost V 4 bases and J 1 base; bases outside gene matches: 3. CDR3 length: 14 residues. Per the germline V gene, CDR1 is SGDLS and CDR2 is YYNGEE. The CDR3 reads CASSPSGVSYEQYF. As DNA, the CDR3 is TGTGCCAGCAGCCCTAGCGGGGTGTCCTACGAGCAGTACTTC.

V usage is TRBV7-8 and J usage is TRBJ2-5, with a weak D call TRBD2 (7 bases). This CDR3 spans 14 amino acids. Germline CDR1 is SGHVS and CDR2 is FQNEAQ. Trimming shortened V by 5 bases and J by 2 bases, and 12 bases separated the two germline ends. The CDR3 nucleotides are TGTGCCAGCAGCCCGGGGGGCCCTCAAGAGACCCAGTACTTC. Protein product: CASSPGGPQETQYF.

CDR3 DNA: TGTGCCAGCAGTTCGACAGCCGAAAATGAAAAACTGTTTTTT. Residues: CASSSTAENEKLFF. The genes are TRBV7-6 and TRBJ1-4; TRBD1 is a possible D gene (5 bases). Germline assignment: CDR1 SGHVS and CDR2 FNYEAQ. The V end was cut by 6 bases, the J end by 5 bases, with 13 bases between. CDR3 size: 14 residues.

The V and J genes are TRBV5-6 and TRBJ2-5, with 7 nucleotides matching TRBD2. The CDR3 extends over 15 amino acids. J was trimmed by 4 bases and V by 1 base; bases with no gene match: 7. Germline-derived CDR1 and CDR2 are SGHDT and YYEEEE. CDR3 region: CASSLRGVVGETQYF. CDR3 DNA: TGTGCCAGCAGCTTGCGGGGGGTTGTGGGAGAGACCCAGTACTTC.

V and J are TRBV18 and TRBJ2-5; 10 bases agree with TRBD1. Germline CDR1 reads KGHSH; CDR2 reads LQKENI. V shed 0 bases and J 5 bases; nucleotides not matched to a gene: 3. CDR3 length: 15 amino acids. CDR3 bases: TGTGCCAGCTCACCACCGGGACAGGGGAGGGAGACCCAGTACTTC. Translated: CASSPPGQGRETQYF.

This chain connects TRBV19 to TRBJ2-1, with D possibly being TRBD2 (5 bases). Trimming stripped 1 base from V and 4 bases from J, with 11 bases between. Germline V CDR1 and CDR2: LNHDA, SQIVND (reference sequence). The CDR3 is 15 residues long. The CDR3 bases are TGTGCCAGTAGTATAGTGGGAGCGACGTACAATGAGCAGTTCTTC. Amino acid sequence: CASSIVGATYNEQFF.

This clone was seen a handful of times. The chain combines TRBV29-1 with TRBJ1-2; 12 bases map to TRBD1. This CDR3 has 14 residues. The germline CDR1 and CDR2 sequences are SQVTM and ANQGSEA. DNA for the CDR3: TGCAGTGGGACAGGGGGCATCGGGGACTATGGCTACACCTTC. Protein: CSGTGGIGDYGYTF. The complete variable domain, with remaining parts taken from reference TRBV29-1 and TRBJ1-2, reads SAVISQKPSRDICQRGTSLTIQCQVDSQVTMMFWYRQQPGQSLTLIATANQGSEATYESGFVIDKFPISRPNLTFSTLTVSNMSPEDSSIYLCSGTGGIGDYGYTFGSGTRLTVV.

V is TRBV30 and J is TRBJ1-1; D gene ambiguous. V was cut by 2 bases and J by 5 bases, with 6 bases left in between. This CDR3 is built from 11 residues. Germline V gene data show CDR1 as GTSNPN and CDR2 as SVGIG (reference sequence). CDR3 region: CAWSNPTEAFF. In nucleotides, the CDR3 is TGTGCCTGGAGTAATCCGACTGAAGCTTTCTTT.

V and J are TRBV2 and TRBJ1-3; D not certain. The CDR3 has 13 amino acids. Germline V gene data show CDR1 as SNHLY and CDR2 as FYNNEI. V was cut by 7 bases and J by 2 bases, with 9 bases left in between. The DNA of the CDR3 is TGTGCCAGCAACCTGGAGACTGGAAACACCATATATTTT. It translates to CASNLETGNTIYF.

The rearrangement links TRBV7-2 to TRBJ2-7; 7 nucleotides line up with TRBD2. CDR1 is SGHTA, CDR2 FQGNSA, per germline. The CDR3 has 14 amino acids. J was trimmed by 2 bases and V by 5 bases; bases with no gene match: 6. CDR3 bases: TGTGCCAGCAGCCCCCTGGGGAGGGCCTACGAGCAGTACTTC. Translating it yields CASSPLGRAYEQYF.

The chain employs TRBV30 and TRBJ2-6; D perhaps matches TRBD1 (6 bases). V was cut by 4 bases and J by 0 bases, with 13 bases left in between. The CDR3 runs to 16 residues. The germline V gene encodes CDR1 GTSNPN and CDR2 SVGIG (reference sequence). CDR3 residues: CAWTQGHVSGANVLTF. CDR3 DNA sequence: TGTGCCTGGACCCAGGGACATGTCTCTGGGGCCAACGTCCTGACTTTC.

This chain links TRBV4-2 with TRBJ2-6; TRBD1 aligns across 8 bases. The ends lost 2 bases at V and 0 bases at J; junction bases unmatched: 9. The germline V gene has CDR1 LGHNA and CDR2 YNFKEQ. This CDR3 spans 19 amino acids. This chain's CDR3 is CASSQNRDRLISGANVLTF. The CDR3 DNA is TGTGCCAGCAGCCAAAATCGGGACAGGCTTATCTCTGGGGCCAACGTCCTGACTTTC.

The chain has TRBV6-4 and TRBJ1-2, with D unresolved. This CDR3 is built from 13 residues. CDR1 is MRHNA and CDR2 is SNTAGT in the germline V gene. V was shortened by 5 bases and J by 0 bases, with 7 bases between the two germline ends. The CDR3 DNA is TGTGCCAGCAGTCCGGGAGCTAACTATGGCTACACCTTC. Protein product: CASSPGANYGYTF.

The chain couples TRBV4-1 to TRBJ1-6; 7 bases map to TRBD1. The length of the CDR3 is 19 residues. Germline CDR1 MGHRA, CDR2 YSYEKL. The V gene end was trimmed by 1 base and the J gene end by 9 bases; junction bases not matched to a gene: 18. The CDR3 loop reads CASSQGEITRTGATSPLHF. The CDR3 DNA follows: TGCGCCAGCAGCCAAGGGGAGATTACCAGAACAGGGGCGACTTCACCCCTCCACTTT.

This chain joins TRBV9 and TRBJ1-1; 9 nucleotides align to TRBD1. This CDR3 comprises 15 residues. V was clipped by 0 bases and J by 3 bases; unmatched bases: 3. CDR1 SGDLS and CDR2 YYNGEE come from the germline V gene. The CDR3 DNA is TGTGCCAGCAGCGTAGTGCGACAGGGGGACACTGAAGCTTTCTTT. It is translated as CASSVVRQGDTEAFF.

The V gene is TRBV19, the J gene TRBJ2-3; 13 positions agree with TRBD2. The CDR3 spans 16 residues. The trim removed 5 bases at V and 7 bases at J, leaving 9 bases unmatched. CDR1 and CDR2 (germline): LNHDA, SQIVND (reference sequence). CDR3 DNA sequence: TGTGCCAGTAGTTCTACTAGCGGGGGGGCAGGGAATACGCAGTATTTT. The encoded protein is CASSSTSGGAGNTQYF.

The chain recombines TRBV7-6 with TRBJ2-2, with 7 bases that match TRBD2. V lost 2 bases to trimming and J lost 7 bases; unmatched junction nucleotides: 7. The CDR3 length is 15 residues. Germline CDR1 SGHVS, CDR2 FNYEAQ. The CDR3, as DNA: TGTGCCAGCAGCTTATCCGCTAGCGGCGACGGGGAGCTGTTTTTT. Translating gives CASSLSASGDGELFF.

The chain combines TRBV4-1 with TRBJ1-5, with D hard to call. The CDR3 contains 16 residues. In germline, CDR1 is MGHRA, CDR2 YSYEKL. Trimming pared 0 bases from V and 3 bases from J, leaving 12 bases between. The CDR3 sequence is CASSQEGGATNQPQHF. CDR3 DNA sequence: TGCGCCAGCAGCCAAGAGGGAGGAGCTACCAATCAGCCCCAGCATTTT.

This clone was detected a few times. The chain couples TRBV2 to TRBJ1-4; D not certain. The CDR3 runs to 11 residues. Deletions cut 6 bases from V and 8 bases from J, with 7 bases between. Germline-derived CDR1 and CDR2 are SNHLY and FYNNEI. The CDR3 protein is CASRSLEKLFF. CDR3 bases: TGTGCCAGCAGGTCTCTGGAAAAACTGTTTTTT.

The rearrangement joins TRBV6-7 to TRBJ1-5; 11 bases align to TRBD1. TRBV6-7 is given ORF status, its function remaining uncertain. The CDR3 contains 17 residues. Losses at the gene ends were 6 bases for V and 7 bases for J; bases not matched to a gene: 14. The DNA of the CDR3 is TGTGCCAGCAGCGGACAGGGGGCTTGGGAATGTTGGCAGCCCCAGCATTTT. Its translation is CASSGQGAWECWQPQHF.